This is a list of T cell receptor beta chains from one sample in a study of graft-versus-host responses after intestinal transplantation. Profiled with immunoSEQ multiplex PCR; TCRdb holds only in-frame clones, not every one. This table has some 87,000 clones, around nine tenths appearing once. Their recognized antigens are unknown. Sequences were derived from unstimulated CD4+ T cells sorted from spleen or lymph node cells, sampled before intestinal transplant. These receptors were collected from a human donor who received an intestinal transplant. Both conserved end residues are part of each CDR3. A D gene is named only where the DNA matches it firmly. Not all rows give a size; the values are once, few, many and, for expanded clones, a class.

cdr3_length | d_call | j_call | clone_size | v_call | cdr3_aa | cdr3_nt
16 | TRBD1 | TRBJ1-5 | NA | TRBV6-6 | CASGVGQGLSNQPQHF | TGTGCCAGCGGTGTGGGACAGGGGCTCAGCAATCAGCCCCAGCATTTT
16 | NA | TRBJ2-2 | NA | TRBV13 | CASSLAGPWETGELFF | TGTGCCAGCAGCTTAGCGGGCCCGTGGGAAACCGGGGAGCTGTTTTTT
16 | TRBD2 | TRBJ2-7 | NA | TRBV14 | CASSQDNRRGAYEQYF | TGTGCCAGCAGCCAAGATAACAGGCGGGGGGCTTACGAGCAGTACTTC
14 | NA | TRBJ2-7 | NA | TRBV28 | CASSPRDLSYEQYF | TGTGCCAGCAGTCCCAGGGACCTCTCCTACGAGCAGTACTTC
14 | NA | TRBJ2-7 | NA | TRBV7-8 | CASSLSSVLNEQYF | TGTGCCAGCAGCTTAAGCTCGGTGCTCAACGAGCAGTACTTC
16 | NA | TRBJ2-7 | NA | TRBV7-7 | CASSVTGRRSSYEQYF | TGTGCCAGCAGCGTAACGGGACGAAGGAGCTCCTACGAGCAGTACTTC
15 | TRBD2 | TRBJ2-1 | NA | TRBV5-1 | CASSLGGLADNEQFF | TGCGCCAGCAGCTTGGGGGGACTAGCGGACAATGAGCAGTTCTTC
14 | TRBD1 | TRBJ2-7 | NA | TRBV6-1 | CASSDRGRAYEQYF | TGTGCCAGCAGTGACAGGGGGCGGGCCTACGAGCAGTACTTC
15 | NA | TRBJ2-7 | NA | TRBV5-4 | CASSLGGPLGHEQYF | TGTGCCAGCAGCTTGGGGGGGCCCCTCGGCCACGAGCAGTACTTC
17 | NA | TRBJ1-2 | once | TRBV15 | CATSRGGVGGSNYGYTF | TGTGCCACCAGCAGAGGGGGAGTTGGCGGTTCTAACTATGGCTACACCTTC
16 | NA | TRBJ1-1 | NA | TRBV7-9 | CASSRQLLAKNTEAFF | TGTGCCAGCAGCCGCCAACTATTGGCAAAGAACACTGAAGCTTTCTTT
18 | TRBD2 | TRBJ2-3 | NA | TRBV29-1 | CSVVPVAGVGESTDTQYF | TGCAGCGTTGTCCCTGTAGCGGGAGTTGGGGAGAGCACAGATACGCAGTATTTT
14 | NA | TRBJ1-6 | NA | TRBV13 | CASSLGVSNSPLHF | TGTGCCAGCAGCTTGGGCGTTTCTAATTCACCCCTCCACTTT
14 | TRBD1 | TRBJ2-4 | few | TRBV7-8 | CASSLTRQGNIQYF | TGTGCCAGCAGCTTGACGCGACAGGGGAACATTCAGTACTTC
14 | NA | TRBJ2-1 | NA | TRBV11-2 | CASSLDLWLNEQFF | TGTGCCAGCAGCTTAGATCTATGGCTCAATGAGCAGTTCTTC
18 | TRBD2 | TRBJ2-3 | NA | TRBV2 | CASSKAVRMGLATDTQYF | TGTGCCAGCAGTAAGGCGGTCAGGATGGGACTAGCCACAGATACGCAGTATTTT
17 | TRBD2 | TRBJ2-3 | NA | TRBV4-2 | CASSPRTGTNDRNTQYF | TGTGCCAGCAGCCCAAGGACTGGGACTAATGACCGTAATACGCAGTATTTT
15 | TRBD2 | TRBJ2-5 | NA | TRBV18 | CASSPRLAGKETQYF | TGTGCCAGCTCACCCCGACTAGCGGGAAAAGAGACCCAGTACTTC
11 | NA | TRBJ1-5 | NA | TRBV20-1 | CSKGPGQPQHF | TGCAGTAAAGGGCCTGGTCAGCCCCAGCATTTT
14 | TRBD1 | TRBJ2-1 | once | TRBV7-3 | CASSPPGQYNEQFF | TGTGCCAGCTCTCCTCCGGGACAGTACAATGAGCAGTTCTTC
11 | TRBD2 | TRBJ2-3 | NA | TRBV29-1 | CSHRSGETQYF | TGCAGCCACAGGAGCGGGGAGACGCAGTATTTT
15 | NA | TRBJ2-1 | NA | TRBV2 | CASSEPTRGYNEQFF | TGTGCCAGCAGTGAACCGACTAGGGGCTACAATGAGCAGTTCTTC
14 | TRBD1 | TRBJ2-3 | NA | TRBV28 | CASSSGQVADTQYF | TGTGCCAGCAGTTCGGGACAGGTGGCAGATACGCAGTATTTT
13 | NA | TRBJ1-1 | NA | TRBV2 | CASSSGLFTEAFF | TGTGCCAGCAGTAGTGGGTTGTTCACTGAAGCTTTCTTT
14 | NA | TRBJ2-5 | NA | TRBV7-8 | CASSLRRGQETQYF | TGTGCCAGCAGCTTACGCCGGGGACAAGAGACCCAGTACTTC
10 | NA | TRBJ2-7 | NA | TRBV20-1 | CSVGQYEQYF | TGCAGTGTCGGCCAATACGAGCAGTACTTC
16 | TRBD2 | TRBJ2-2 | NA | TRBV29-1 | CSVVPLGGLNTGELFF | TGCAGCGTTGTACCCCTCGGGGGGTTAAACACCGGGGAGCTGTTTTTT
15 | NA | TRBJ2-3 | NA | TRBV4-1 | CASSQLSVPTDTQYF | TGCGCCAGCAGCCAACTCAGTGTTCCCACAGATACGCAGTATTTT
17 | TRBD1 | TRBJ1-5 | NA | TRBV10-2 | CASTGTGPLRGNQPQHF | TGCGCCAGCACCGGGACAGGGCCCCTCCGGGGGAATCAGCCCCAGCATTTT
18 | NA | TRBJ2-2 | NA | TRBV18 | CASSPTNRLASNTGELFF | TGTGCCAGCTCACCAACTAACAGGCTAGCGAGTAACACCGGGGAGCTGTTTTTT
13 | NA | TRBJ2-7 | NA | TRBV5-1 | CASSFQGGGEQYF | TGCGCCAGCAGCTTCCAGGGGGGCGGCGAGCAGTACTTC
16 | TRBD2 | TRBJ2-3 | NA | TRBV13 | CASSLRTSGPTDTQYF | TGTGCCAGCAGCCTCCGGACTAGCGGCCCCACAGATACGCAGTATTTT
14 | NA | TRBJ2-1 | NA | TRBV27 | CARGTITTHNEQFF | TGTGCCAGGGGGACAATCACAACGCACAATGAGCAGTTCTTC
16 | NA | TRBJ2-1 | NA | TRBV19 | CASSLGRLGGRDEQFF | TGTGCCAGTAGTTTGGGGAGACTAGGCGGTAGGGATGAGCAGTTCTTC
13 | NA | TRBJ2-7 | NA | TRBV18 | CASSPGLAYEQYF | TGTGCCAGCTCACCAGGGCTCGCCTACGAGCAGTACTTC
14 | TRBD2 | TRBJ2-5 | NA | TRBV10-3 | CAIGASGSQETQYF | TGTGCCATCGGGGCTAGCGGGAGTCAAGAGACCCAGTACTTC
15 | NA | TRBJ2-4 | NA | TRBV30 | CAWIHRTLAKNIQYF | TGTGCCTGGATTCACAGGACGTTAGCCAAAAACATTCAGTACTTC
17 | TRBD2 | TRBJ2-7 | NA | TRBV11-2 | CASSLGGGGGLAGGNYF | TGTGCCAGCAGCTTAGGCGGAGGGGGGGGACTAGCGGGAGGCAACTACTTC
17 | TRBD2 | TRBJ2-7 | once | TRBV27 | CASSLFRLAGVSYEQYF | TGTGCCAGCAGTCTCTTCCGACTAGCGGGAGTATCCTACGAGCAGTACTTC
12 | NA | TRBJ1-4 | NA | TRBV5-1 | CASRGQNEKLFF | TGCGCCAGCAGGGGGCAAAATGAAAAACTGTTTTTT
14 | TRBD1 | TRBJ1-5 | NA | TRBV6-5 | CASSQGAGNQPQHF | TGTGCCAGCAGCCAGGGGGCTGGCAATCAGCCCCAGCATTTT
17 | TRBD2 | TRBJ2-1 | NA | TRBV5-6 | CASSRLAGGHNYNEQFF | TGTGCCAGCAGCCGACTGGCGGGAGGGCATAACTACAATGAGCAGTTCTTC